Each of the 8 T cell receptor beta chains below was sequenced from the same sample in a study of T cell repertoires in cytomegalovirus infection. No cognate antigen is known for these TCRs. TCRdb used MiXCR to reprocess the reads, holding one entry per CDR3 protein. The sample has a few hundred thousand distinct CDR3 sequences, approximately 40% seen once. The sequencing here drew on cultured PBMCs, taken from culture after CMV antigen stimulation. Every receptor here comes from a human donor in good health (CMV status not recorded). Some clones in this sample may be carry-over from other donors' samples.

This chain links TRBV7-2 with TRBJ2-1; D is uncertain. V was cut by 5 bases and J by 5 bases, with 13 bases left in between. The CDR3 totals 14 residues. Germline loops: CDR1 SGHTA, CDR2 FQGNSA. CDR3 DNA: TGTGCCAGCAGCCCCGAGGCCCAAAACAATGAGCAGTTCTTC. Translation: CASSPEAQNNEQFF. The whole variable domain, remainder taken from reference TRBV7-2 and TRBJ2-1, is GAGVSQSPSNKVTEKGKDVELRCDPISGHTALYWYRQSLGQGLEFLIYFQGNSAPDKSGLPSDRFSAERTGGSVSTLTIQRTQQEDSAVYLCASSPEAQNNEQFFGPGTRLTVL.

The CDR3 coding sequence is TGTGCCAGCAGTTTAGACGGGGGGCCGAAGCCCCAGCATTTT. Translating gives CASSLDGGPKPQHF. The V and J genes are TRBV12-3 or TRBV12-4 and TRBJ1-5; a weak D match, TRBD1 (6 bases). The CDR3 spans 14 residues. V was trimmed by 1 base and J by 8 bases, leaving 12 bases between them.

In its sample, this clonotype was seen many times. V and J are TRBV6-2 or TRBV6-3 and TRBJ1-5; D ambiguous. The CDR3 is made up of 12 amino acids. Germline values: CDR1 MNHEY, CDR2 SVGEGT. V lost 6 bases and J lost 2, with 5 bases in between. The CDR3 nucleotides are TGTGCCAGCAGAAGGGGCAATCAGCCCCAGCATTTT. It codes for CASRRGNQPQHF.

The chain employs TRBV5-6 and TRBJ2-7, with 8 positions matching TRBD1. The CDR3 sequence is 14 residues long. V was pared by 4 bases and J by 6 bases, with 9 bases of the junction left unmatched. In germline, CDR1 is SGHDT, CDR2 YYEEEE. The CDR3 loop is CASSAMTGVGEQYF. The DNA for the CDR3 is TGTGCCAGCAGCGCAATGACAGGGGTTGGCGAGCAGTACTTC.

The chain couples TRBV15 to TRBJ2-3; 9 nucleotides agree with TRBD1. The germline CDR1 and CDR2 sequences are LNHNV and YYDKDF (reference sequence). Unmatched junction bases numbered 4, after V lost 8 bases and J lost 4 bases. The CDR3 loop spans 13 amino acids. CDR3 nucleotide sequence: TGTGCCACCGACAGGGGGACCGCAGATACGCAGTATTTT. The encoded protein is CATDRGTADTQYF.

In its sample, this clonotype was seen a few times. The chain combines TRBV6-2 or TRBV6-3 with TRBJ2-4; perhaps TRBD1 as D (7 bases). V lost 8 bases and J lost 10, with 24 bases in between. The CDR3 sequence is 15 residues long. Germline CDR1 and CDR2: MNHEY and SVGEGT. The CDR3 protein is CASYDRDSQNGIQYF. The CDR3 nucleotides read TGTGCCAGCTACGACAGGGACTCCCAAAACGGGATTCAGTACTTC.

This clonotype was seen a handful of times. CDR3 protein: CASSISGQYNEKLFF. For the CDR3, the DNA is TGTGCCAGTAGTATTTCGGGGCAGTATAATGAAAAACTGTTTTTT. This chain links TRBV19 with TRBJ1-4; D might be TRBD1 (5 bases). Deletions cut 3 bases from V and 4 bases from J, with 12 bases between. CDR1 and CDR2 (germline): LNHDA, SQIVND (reference sequence). The CDR3 totals 15 residues.

This clonotype occurred a few times. This CDR3 reads CASSLSGEHSPLHF. For the CDR3, the DNA is TGTGCCAGCAGCTTATCAGGGGAACATTCACCCCTCCACTTT. The chain recombines TRBV7-6 with TRBJ1-6, with D perhaps matching TRBD1 (6 bases). The V gene's germline CDR1 is SGHVS and CDR2 FNYEAQ. This CDR3 contains 14 residues. V lost 2 bases, J lost 8 bases, and 10 bases lay in between.